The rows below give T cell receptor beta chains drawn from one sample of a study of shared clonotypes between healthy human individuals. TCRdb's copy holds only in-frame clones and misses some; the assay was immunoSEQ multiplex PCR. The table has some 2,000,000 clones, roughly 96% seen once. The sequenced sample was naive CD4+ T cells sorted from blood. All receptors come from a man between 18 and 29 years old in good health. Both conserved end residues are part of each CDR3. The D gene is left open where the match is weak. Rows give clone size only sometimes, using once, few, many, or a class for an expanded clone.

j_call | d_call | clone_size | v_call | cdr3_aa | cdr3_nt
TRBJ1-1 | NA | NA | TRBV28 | CASKSSPGLKLSEAFF | TGTGCCAGCAAATCGTCTCCGGGACTCAAACTCTCTGAAGCTTTCTTT
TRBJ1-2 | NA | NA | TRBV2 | CASSQTGYANYGYTF | TGTGCCAGCAGTCAGACAGGATACGCTAACTATGGCTACACCTTC
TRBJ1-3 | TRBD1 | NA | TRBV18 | CASSEKQGGAGNTIYF | TGTGCCAGCTCAGAAAAACAAGGGGGCGCTGGAAACACCATATATTTT
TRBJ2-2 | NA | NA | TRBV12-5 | CASGLFPSLLTGELFF | TGTGCTAGTGGTTTGTTCCCGAGTTTACTCACCGGGGAGCTGTTTTTT
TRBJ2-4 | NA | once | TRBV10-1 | CASRRVVAVAKNIQYF | TGCGCCAGCAGGCGGGTAGTAGCGGTAGCCAAAAACATTCAGTACTTC
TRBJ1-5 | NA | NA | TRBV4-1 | CASSQLVGGISQPQHF | TGCGCCAGCAGCCAACTTGTGGGGGGTATCAGTCAGCCCCAGCATTTT
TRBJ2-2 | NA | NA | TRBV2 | CASGEESNTGELFF | TGTGCCAGCGGCGAGGAGTCCAACACCGGGGAGCTGTTTTTT
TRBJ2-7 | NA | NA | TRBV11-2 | CASSLFGQDYEQYF | TGTGCCAGCAGCTTATTCGGACAAGACTACGAGCAGTACTTC
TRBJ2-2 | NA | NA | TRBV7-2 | CASSPVAGQGTGELFF | TGTGCCAGCAGCCCCGTGGCGGGCCAGGGCACCGGGGAGCTGTTTTTT
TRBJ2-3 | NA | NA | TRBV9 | CASSVEASYPDTQYF | TGTGCCAGCAGCGTAGAAGCCTCGTACCCAGATACGCAGTATTTT
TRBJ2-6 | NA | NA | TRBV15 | CATSSGGRTGANVLTF | TGTGCCACCAGCAGTGGGGGGAGAACTGGGGCCAACGTCCTGACTTTC
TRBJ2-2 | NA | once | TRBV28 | CASRLTTGELFF | TGTGCCAGCAGACTTACTACCGGGGAGCTGTTTTTT
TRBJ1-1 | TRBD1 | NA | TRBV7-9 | CASSHPTGVMNTEAFF | TGTGCCAGCAGCCACCCGACAGGGGTTATGAACACTGAAGCTTTCTTT
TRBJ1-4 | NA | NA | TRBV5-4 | CASSLVDKNEKLFF | TGTGCCAGCAGCTTGGTGGATAAGAATGAAAAACTGTTTTTT
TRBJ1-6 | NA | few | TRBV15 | CATSRTTSGDSPLHF | TGTGCCACCAGCAGAACAACAAGTGGGGATTCACCCCTCCACTTT
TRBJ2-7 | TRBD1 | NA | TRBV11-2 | CASSPRTGYGYEQYF | TGTGCCAGCAGCCCCCGGACAGGGTACGGCTACGAGCAGTACTTC
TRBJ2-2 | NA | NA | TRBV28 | CASSLVQKNTGELFF | TGTGCCAGCAGTTTGGTACAGAAGAACACCGGGGAGCTGTTTTTT
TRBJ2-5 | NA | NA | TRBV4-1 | CASSQGWTQYF | TGCGCCAGCAGCCAAGGCTGGACCCAGTACTTC
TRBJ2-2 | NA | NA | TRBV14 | CASSQAVELFF | TGTGCCAGCAGCCAAGCTGTGGAGCTGTTTTTT
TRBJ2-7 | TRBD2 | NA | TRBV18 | CASSPPGLAGGRYEQYF | TGTGCCAGCTCACCCCCGGGACTAGCGGGAGGAAGATACGAGCAGTACTTC
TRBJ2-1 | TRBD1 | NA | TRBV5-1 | CASTSSGTGRNEQFF | TGCGCCAGCACATCATCCGGGACAGGGCGCAATGAGCAGTTCTTC
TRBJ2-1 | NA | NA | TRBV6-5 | CASSPTSGSYNEQFF | TGTGCCAGCAGCCCGACTAGTGGGTCATACAATGAGCAGTTCTTC
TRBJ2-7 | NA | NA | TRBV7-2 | CASSFGGISLEQYF | TGTGCCAGCAGCTTCGGCGGGATTAGCCTCGAGCAGTACTTC
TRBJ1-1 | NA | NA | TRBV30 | CAWIRSGLSSAQAFF | TGTGCCTGGATACGGTCAGGGCTTAGCTCAGCTCAAGCTTTCTTT
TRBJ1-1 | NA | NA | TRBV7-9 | CASSTRVGNTEAFF | TGTGCCAGCAGCACCAGGGTGGGGAACACTGAAGCTTTCTTT
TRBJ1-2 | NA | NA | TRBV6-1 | CASSESIYGYTF | TGTGCCAGCAGTGAATCCATCTATGGCTACACCTTC
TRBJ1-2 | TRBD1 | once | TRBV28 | CASSFSSLTGGDYGYTF | TGTGCCAGCAGTTTTAGTAGTCTGACAGGGGGGGACTATGGCTACACCTTC
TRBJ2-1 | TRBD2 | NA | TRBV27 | CASSSTVGTSGINYNEQFF | TGTGCCAGCAGTAGTACAGTCGGGACTAGCGGGATAAACTACAATGAGCAGTTCTTC
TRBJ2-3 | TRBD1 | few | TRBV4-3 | CASSQDRGQLGTDTQYF | TGCGCCAGCAGCCAAGATAGGGGACAGTTGGGCACAGATACGCAGTATTTT
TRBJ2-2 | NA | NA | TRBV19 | CASSTWVGGELFF | TGTGCCAGTAGTACTTGGGTGGGCGGGGAGCTGTTTTTT
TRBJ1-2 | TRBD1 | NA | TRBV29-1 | CSVEDGTGTGYTF | TGCAGCGTTGAAGACGGGACAGGGACCGGCTACACCTTC
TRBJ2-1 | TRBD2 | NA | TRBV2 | CASRAGTSGDNEQFF | TGTGCCAGCAGGGCCGGGACTAGCGGGGACAATGAGCAGTTCTTC
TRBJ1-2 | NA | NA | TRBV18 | CASSPSRGTDDYGYTF | TGTGCCAGCTCACCTTCTAGAGGGACTGACGACTATGGCTACACCTTC